The clone carrying this TCR beta chain was seen many times. The germline gives CDR1 SGHRS, CDR2 YFSETQ. Trimming took 3 bases from V and 4 from J, leaving 13 bases between them. The CDR3 runs 14 residues. Using its own MiXCR run on the 5' RACE reads, TCRdb lists one record per CDR3 protein. The sample has tens of thousands of distinct CDR3 sequences, roughly a tenth seen once. This entry comes from a study of neurological immune-mediated disorders. Sequencing was done on a sample of PBMCs. The chain is built from TRBV5-1 and TRBJ2-5; D tentatively fits TRBD1 or TRBD2 (5 bases each). This TCR was recovered from a woman in her fifties or sixties with HTLV-1-associated myelopathy (HAM/TSP). In DNA, the CDR3 is TGCGCCAGCAGCTCGGGACGGGCGGGAGAGACCCAGTACTTC. It specifies CASSSGRAGETQYF.